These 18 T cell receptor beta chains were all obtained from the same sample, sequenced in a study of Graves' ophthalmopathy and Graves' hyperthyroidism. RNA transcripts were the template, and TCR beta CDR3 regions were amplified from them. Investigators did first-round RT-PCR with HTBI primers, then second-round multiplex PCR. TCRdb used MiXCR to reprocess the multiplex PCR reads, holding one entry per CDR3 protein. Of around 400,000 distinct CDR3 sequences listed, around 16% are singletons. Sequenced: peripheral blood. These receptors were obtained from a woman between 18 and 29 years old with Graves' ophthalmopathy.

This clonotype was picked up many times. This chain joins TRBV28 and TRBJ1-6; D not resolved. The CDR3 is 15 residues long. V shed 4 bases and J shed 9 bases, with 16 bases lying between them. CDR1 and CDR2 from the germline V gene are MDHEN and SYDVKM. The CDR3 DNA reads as TGTGCCAGCAGTTCCGGCCGACCCCCCTTTTCACCCCTCCACTTT. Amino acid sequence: CASSSGRPPFSPLHF.

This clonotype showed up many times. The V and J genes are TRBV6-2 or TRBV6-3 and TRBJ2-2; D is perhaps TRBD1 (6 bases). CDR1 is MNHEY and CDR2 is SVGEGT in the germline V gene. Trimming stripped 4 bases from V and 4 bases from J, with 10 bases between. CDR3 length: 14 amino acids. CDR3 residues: CASSSNRATGELFF. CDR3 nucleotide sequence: TGTGCCAGCAGTTCCAACAGGGCCACCGGGGAGCTGTTTTTT.

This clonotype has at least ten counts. Written as DNA, the CDR3 is TGTGCCAGCAGTTCCCTTTTGGCGACAGGGATTAACAATCAGCCCCAGCATTTT. It encodes CASSSLLATGINNQPQHF. This chain links TRBV12-3 or TRBV12-4 with TRBJ1-5; TRBD1 matches at 7 bases. The CDR3 sequence is 18 residues long. With V trimmed by 4 bases and J by 3 bases, 15 bases remained unmatched.

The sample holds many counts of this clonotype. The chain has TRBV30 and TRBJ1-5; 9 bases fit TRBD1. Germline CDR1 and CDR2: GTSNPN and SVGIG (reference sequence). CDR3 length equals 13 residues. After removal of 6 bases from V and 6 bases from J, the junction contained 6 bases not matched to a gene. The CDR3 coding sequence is TGTGCCTGTTCGACAGGGGGGGTTCAGCCCCAGCATTTT. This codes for CACSTGGVQPQHF.

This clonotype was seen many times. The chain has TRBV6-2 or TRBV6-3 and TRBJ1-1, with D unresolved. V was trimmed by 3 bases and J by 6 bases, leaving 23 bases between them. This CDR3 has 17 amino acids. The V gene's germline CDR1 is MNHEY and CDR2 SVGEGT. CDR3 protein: CASSYTLGSAEDAEAFF. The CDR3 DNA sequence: TGTGCCAGCAGTTATACCCTCGGTTCGGCGGAGGATGCTGAAGCTTTCTTT.

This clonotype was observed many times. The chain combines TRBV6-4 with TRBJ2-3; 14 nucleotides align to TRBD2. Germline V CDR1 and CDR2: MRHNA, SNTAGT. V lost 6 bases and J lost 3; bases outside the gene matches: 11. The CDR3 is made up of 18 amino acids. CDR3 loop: CASRRGIGTSGRTDTQYF. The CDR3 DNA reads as TGTGCCAGCAGGAGAGGGATAGGGACTAGCGGGAGAACAGATACGCAGTATTTT.

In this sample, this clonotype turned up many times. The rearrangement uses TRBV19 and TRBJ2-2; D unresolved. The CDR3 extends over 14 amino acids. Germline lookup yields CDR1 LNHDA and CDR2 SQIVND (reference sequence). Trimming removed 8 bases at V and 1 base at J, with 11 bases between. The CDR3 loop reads CASETVQNTGELFF. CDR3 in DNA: TGTGCCAGTGAAACCGTCCAGAACACCGGGGAGCTGTTTTTT.

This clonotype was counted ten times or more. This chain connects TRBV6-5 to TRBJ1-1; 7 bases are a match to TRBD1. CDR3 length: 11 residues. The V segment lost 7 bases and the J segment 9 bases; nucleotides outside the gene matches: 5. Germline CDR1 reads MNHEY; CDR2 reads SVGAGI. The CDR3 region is CASKGTAKAFF. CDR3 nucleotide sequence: TGTGCCAGCAAAGGGACAGCTAAAGCTTTCTTT.

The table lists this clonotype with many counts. CDR3 protein: CAWRQGAIEAFF. CDR3 DNA sequence: TGTGCCTGGCGACAGGGGGCTATCGAAGCTTTCTTT. The chain uses TRBV30 and TRBJ1-1; 10 positions agree with TRBD1. This CDR3 is 12 amino acids long. Unmatched junction bases numbered 5, after V lost 5 bases and J lost 8 bases. CDR1 is GTSNPN and CDR2 is SVGIG in the germline V gene (reference sequence).

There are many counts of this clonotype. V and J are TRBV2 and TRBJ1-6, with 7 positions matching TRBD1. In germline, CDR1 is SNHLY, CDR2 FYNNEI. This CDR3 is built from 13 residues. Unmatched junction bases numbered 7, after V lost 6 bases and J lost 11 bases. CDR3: CASRTGSRAPLHF. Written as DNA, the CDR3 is TGTGCCAGCAGGACAGGGAGTAGGGCACCCCTCCACTTT.

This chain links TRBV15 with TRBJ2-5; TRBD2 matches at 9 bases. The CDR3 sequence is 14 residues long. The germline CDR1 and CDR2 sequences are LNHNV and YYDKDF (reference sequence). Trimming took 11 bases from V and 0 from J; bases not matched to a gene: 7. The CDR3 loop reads CAAALAGDQETQYF. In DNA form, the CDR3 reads TGTGCCGCCGCCTTAGCGGGAGACCAAGAGACCCAGTACTTC. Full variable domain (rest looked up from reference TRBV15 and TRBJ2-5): DAMVIQNPRYQVTQFGKPVTLSCSQTLNHNVMYWYQQKSSQAPKLLFHYYDKDFNNEADTPDNFQSRRPNTSFCFLDIRSPGLGDTAMYLCAAALAGDQETQYFGPGTRLLVL.

The CDR3 DNA is TGTGCCAGCAGTTCCGATAAGACCCAGTACTTC. Its protein is CASSSDKTQYF. This chain links TRBV28 with TRBJ2-5, with D unclear. The length of the CDR3 is 11 residues. Trimming took off 4 bases at V and 6 bases at J, with 6 bases between the two ends. The germline CDR1 and CDR2 sequences are MDHEN and SYDVKM.

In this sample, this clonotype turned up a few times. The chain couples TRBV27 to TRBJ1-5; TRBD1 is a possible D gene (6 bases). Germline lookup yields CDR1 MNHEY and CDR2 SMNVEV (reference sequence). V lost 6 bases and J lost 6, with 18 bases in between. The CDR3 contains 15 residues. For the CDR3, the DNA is TGTGCCAGCAGCCTTAAGGGGGGTGCAACTCAGCCCCAGCATTTT. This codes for CASSLKGGATQPQHF.

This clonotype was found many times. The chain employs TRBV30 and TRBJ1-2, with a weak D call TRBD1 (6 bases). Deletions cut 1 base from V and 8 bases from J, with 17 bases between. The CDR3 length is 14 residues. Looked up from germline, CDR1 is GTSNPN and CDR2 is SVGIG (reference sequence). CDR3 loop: CAWSATGLRNGYTF. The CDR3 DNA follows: TGTGCCTGGAGTGCAACAGGGTTAAGGAACGGCTACACCTTC.

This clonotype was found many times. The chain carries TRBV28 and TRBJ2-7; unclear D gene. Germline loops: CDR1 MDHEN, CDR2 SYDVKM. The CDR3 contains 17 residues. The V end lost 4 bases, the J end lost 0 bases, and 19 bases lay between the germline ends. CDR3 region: CASSSSLRLKGSYEQYF. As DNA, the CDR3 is TGTGCCAGCAGTTCATCTCTCCGACTCAAAGGCTCCTACGAGCAGTACTTC.

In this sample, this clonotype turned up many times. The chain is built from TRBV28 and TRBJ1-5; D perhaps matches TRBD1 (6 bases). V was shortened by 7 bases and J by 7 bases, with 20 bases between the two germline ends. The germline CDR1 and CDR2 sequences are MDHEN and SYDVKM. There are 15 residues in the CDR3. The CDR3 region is CASNWEAGEIQPQHF. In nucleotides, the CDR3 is TGTGCCAGCAATTGGGAAGCAGGGGAAATACAGCCCCAGCATTTT.

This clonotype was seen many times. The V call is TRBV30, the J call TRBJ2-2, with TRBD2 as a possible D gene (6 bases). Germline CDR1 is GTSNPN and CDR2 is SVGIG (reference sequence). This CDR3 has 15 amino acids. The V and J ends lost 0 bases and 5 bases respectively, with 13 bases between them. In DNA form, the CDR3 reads TGTGCCTGGAGTGTACGTGCAGGGAGGACCGGGGAGCTGTTTTTT. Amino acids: CAWSVRAGRTGELFF. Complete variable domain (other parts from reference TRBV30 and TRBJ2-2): SQTIHQWPATLVQPVGSPLSLECTVEGTSNPNLYWYRQAAGRGLQLLFYSVGIGQISSEVPQNLSASRPQDRQFILSSKKLLLSDSGFYLCAWSVRAGRTGELFFGEGSRLTVL.

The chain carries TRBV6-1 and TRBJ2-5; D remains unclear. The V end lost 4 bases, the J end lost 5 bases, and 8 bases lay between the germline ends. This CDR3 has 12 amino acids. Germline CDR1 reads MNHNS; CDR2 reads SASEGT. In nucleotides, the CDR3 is TGTGCCAGCAGTGGAGCCGTGGAGACCCAGTACTTC. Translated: CASSGAVETQYF.